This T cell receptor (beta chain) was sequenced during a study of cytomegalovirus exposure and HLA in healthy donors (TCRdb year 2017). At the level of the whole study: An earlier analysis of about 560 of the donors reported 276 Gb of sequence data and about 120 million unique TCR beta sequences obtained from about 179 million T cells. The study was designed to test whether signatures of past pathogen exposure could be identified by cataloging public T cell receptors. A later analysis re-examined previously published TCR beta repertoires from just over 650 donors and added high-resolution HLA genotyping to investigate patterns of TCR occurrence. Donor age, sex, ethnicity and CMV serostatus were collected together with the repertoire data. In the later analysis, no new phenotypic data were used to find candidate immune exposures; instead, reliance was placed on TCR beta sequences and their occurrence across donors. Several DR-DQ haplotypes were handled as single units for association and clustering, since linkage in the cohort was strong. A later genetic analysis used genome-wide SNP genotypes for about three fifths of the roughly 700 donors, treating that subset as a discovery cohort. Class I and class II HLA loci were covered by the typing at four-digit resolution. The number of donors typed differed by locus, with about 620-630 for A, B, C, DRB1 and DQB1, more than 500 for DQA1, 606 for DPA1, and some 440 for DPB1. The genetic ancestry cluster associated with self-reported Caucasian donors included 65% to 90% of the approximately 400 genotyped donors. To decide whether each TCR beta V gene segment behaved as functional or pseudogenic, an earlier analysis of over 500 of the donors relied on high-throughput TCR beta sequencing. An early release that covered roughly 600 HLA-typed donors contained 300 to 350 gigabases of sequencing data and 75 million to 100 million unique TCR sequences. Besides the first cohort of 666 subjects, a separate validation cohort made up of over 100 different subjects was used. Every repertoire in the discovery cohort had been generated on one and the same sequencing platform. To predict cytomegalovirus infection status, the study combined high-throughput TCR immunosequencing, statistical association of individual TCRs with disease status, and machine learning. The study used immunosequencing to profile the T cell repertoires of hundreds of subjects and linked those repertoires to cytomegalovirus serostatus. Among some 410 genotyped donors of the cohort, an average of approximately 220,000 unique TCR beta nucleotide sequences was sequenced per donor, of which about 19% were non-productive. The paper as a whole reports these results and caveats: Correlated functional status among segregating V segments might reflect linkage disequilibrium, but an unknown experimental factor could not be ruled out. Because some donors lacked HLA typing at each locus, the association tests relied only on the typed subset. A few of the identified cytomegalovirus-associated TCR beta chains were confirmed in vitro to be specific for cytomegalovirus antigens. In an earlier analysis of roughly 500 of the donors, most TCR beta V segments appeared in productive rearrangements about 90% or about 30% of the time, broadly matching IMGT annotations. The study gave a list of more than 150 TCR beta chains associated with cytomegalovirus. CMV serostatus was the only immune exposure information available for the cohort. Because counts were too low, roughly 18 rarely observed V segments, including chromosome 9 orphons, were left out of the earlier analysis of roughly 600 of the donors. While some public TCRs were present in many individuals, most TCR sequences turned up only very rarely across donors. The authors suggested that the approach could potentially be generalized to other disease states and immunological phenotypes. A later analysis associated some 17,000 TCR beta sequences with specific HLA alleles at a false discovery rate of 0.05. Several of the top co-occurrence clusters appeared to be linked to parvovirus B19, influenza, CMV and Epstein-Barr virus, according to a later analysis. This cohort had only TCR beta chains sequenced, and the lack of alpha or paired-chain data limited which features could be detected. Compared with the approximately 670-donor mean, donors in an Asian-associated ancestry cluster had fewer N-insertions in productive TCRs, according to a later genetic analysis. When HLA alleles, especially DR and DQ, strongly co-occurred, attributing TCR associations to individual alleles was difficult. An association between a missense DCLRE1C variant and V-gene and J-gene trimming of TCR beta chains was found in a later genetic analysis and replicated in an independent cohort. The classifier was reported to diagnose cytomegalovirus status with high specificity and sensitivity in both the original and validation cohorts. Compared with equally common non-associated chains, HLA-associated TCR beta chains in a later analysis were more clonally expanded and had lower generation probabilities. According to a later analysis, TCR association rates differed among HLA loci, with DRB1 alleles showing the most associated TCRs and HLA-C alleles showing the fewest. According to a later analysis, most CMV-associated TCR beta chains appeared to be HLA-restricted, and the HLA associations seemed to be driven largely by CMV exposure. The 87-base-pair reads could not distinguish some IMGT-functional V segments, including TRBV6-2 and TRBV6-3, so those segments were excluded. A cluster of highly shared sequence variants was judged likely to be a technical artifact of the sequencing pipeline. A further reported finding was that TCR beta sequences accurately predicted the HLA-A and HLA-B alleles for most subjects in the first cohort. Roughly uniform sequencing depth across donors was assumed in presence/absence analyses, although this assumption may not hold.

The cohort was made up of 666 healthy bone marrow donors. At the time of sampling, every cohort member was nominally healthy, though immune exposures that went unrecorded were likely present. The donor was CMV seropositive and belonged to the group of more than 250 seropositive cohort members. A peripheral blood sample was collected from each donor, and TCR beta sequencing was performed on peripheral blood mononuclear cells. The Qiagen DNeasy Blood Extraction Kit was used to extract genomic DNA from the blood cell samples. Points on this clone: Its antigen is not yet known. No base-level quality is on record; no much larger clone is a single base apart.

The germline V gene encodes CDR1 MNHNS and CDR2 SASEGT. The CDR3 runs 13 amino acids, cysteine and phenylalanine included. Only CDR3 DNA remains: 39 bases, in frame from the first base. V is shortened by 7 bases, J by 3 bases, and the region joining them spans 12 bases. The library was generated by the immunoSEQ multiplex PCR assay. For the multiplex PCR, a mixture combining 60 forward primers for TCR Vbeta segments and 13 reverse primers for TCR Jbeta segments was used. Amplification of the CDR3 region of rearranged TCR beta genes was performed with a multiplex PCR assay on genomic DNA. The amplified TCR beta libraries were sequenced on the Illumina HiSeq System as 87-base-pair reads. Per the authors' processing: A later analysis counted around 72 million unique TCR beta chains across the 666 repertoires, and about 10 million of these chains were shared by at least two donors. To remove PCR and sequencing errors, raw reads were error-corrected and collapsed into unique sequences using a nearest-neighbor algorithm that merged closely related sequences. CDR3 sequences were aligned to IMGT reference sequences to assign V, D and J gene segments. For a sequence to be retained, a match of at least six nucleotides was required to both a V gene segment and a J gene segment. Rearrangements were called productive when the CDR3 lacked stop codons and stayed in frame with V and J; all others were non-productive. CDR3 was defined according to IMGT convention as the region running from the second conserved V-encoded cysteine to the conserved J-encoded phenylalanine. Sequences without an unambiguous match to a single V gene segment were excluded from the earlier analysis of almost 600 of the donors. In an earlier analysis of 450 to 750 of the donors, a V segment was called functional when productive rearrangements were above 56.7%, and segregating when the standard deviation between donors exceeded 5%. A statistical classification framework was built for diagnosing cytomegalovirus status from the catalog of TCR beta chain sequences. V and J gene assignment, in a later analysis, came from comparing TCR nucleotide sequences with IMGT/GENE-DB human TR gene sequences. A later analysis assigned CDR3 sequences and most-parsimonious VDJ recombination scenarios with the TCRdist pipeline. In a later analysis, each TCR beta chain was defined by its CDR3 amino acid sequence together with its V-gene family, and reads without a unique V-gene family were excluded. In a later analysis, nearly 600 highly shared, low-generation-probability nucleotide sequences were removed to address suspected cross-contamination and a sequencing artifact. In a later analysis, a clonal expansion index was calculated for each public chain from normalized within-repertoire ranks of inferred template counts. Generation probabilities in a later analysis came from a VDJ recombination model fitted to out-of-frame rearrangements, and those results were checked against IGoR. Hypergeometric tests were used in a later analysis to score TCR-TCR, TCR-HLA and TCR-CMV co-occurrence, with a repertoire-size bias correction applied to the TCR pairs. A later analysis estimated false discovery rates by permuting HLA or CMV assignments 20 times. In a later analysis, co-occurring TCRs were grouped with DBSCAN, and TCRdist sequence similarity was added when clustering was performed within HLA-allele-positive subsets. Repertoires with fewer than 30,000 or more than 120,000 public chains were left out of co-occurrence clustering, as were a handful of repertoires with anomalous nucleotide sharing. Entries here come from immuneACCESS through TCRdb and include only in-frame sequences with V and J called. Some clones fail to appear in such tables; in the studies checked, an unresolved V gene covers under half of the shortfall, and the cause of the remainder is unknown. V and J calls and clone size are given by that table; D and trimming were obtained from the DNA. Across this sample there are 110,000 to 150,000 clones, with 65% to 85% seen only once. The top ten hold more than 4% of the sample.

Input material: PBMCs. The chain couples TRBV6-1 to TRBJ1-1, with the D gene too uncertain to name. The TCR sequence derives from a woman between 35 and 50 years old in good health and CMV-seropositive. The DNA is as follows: TGTGCCAGCACGAGGAGTGGGTACACTGAAGCTTTCTTT. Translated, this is CASTRSGYTEAFF.